This entry lists 10 T cell receptor beta chains sequenced from one sample in a study of blood T cell repertoires in COVID-19 (TCRdb year 2020). The library was built by means of the immunoSEQ multiplex PCR assay. Imported from immuneACCESS, the table was reduced by TCRdb to in-frame sequences with V and J called. These copies leave out some clones; in studies compared against another copy, an unresolved V gene accounts for under half, and the cause of the remainder is not known. The sample includes about 170,000 clones, with around four fifths observed a single time. The top ten constitute about 14% of the sample. Sequencing was performed on peripheral blood. These receptors came from a woman in her 70s with COVID-19, enrolled during active disease.

The chain couples TRBV12-3 or TRBV12-4 to TRBJ1-4; tentatively, D is TRBD1 (5 bases). The CDR3 spans 11 residues. Trimming cost V 8 bases and J 7 bases, with 8 bases left between them. The CDR3 loop is CASLGGEKLFF. CDR3 sequence (DNA): TGTGCCAGCCTGGGGGGTGAAAAACTGTTTTTT.

The DNA of the CDR3 is TGTGCCAGCACCCAGGGCCAAGGCTACACCTTC. The encoded protein is CASTQGQGYTF. This chain uses TRBV6-5 with TRBJ1-2, with D perhaps TRBD1 (5 bases). Germline CDR1 is MNHEY and CDR2 is SVGAGI. Between the trimmed V and J ends, which lost 7 bases and 8 bases, there was a span of 11 bases. This CDR3 has 11 amino acids.

The chain carries TRBV6-6 and TRBJ2-3; D remains unclear. The CDR3 covers 13 residues. V lost 5 bases and J lost 6, with 12 bases in between. From germline, CDR1 is MNHNY and CDR2 SVGAGI (reference sequence). In DNA form, the CDR3 reads TGTGCCAGCAGTCCCCTAGTGGATGATACGCAGTATTTT. Protein: CASSPLVDDTQYF.

The chain employs TRBV21-1 and TRBJ1-1; the tabulated D call, TRBD1, remains unverified against the DNA. TRBV21-1 is designated a pseudogene. This CDR3 has 18 residues. In DNA form, the CDR3 reads TGTGCCAGCAGCAAAGGCCCAACGGAGCGACAGGGGAACACTGAAGCTTTCTTT. Amino acids: CASSKGPTERQGNTEAFF.

The V and J genes are TRBV2 and TRBJ1-2; TRBD1 aligns across 7 bases. The CDR3 consists of 13 residues. With V trimmed by 2 bases and J by 6 bases, 3 bases remained unmatched. Germline lookup yields CDR1 SNHLY and CDR2 FYNNEI. CDR3 loop: CASSEWQGDGYTF. In DNA form, the CDR3 reads TGTGCCAGCAGTGAATGGCAGGGGGATGGCTACACCTTC.

This chain joins TRBV15 and TRBJ1-1; the match to TRBD1 covers 7 bases. The CDR3 is made up of 16 amino acids. V lost 4 bases and J lost 4; bases outside the gene matches: 12. Germline V gene sequence: CDR1 LNHNV, CDR2 YYDKDF (reference sequence). The CDR3 sequence: CATSTQSTGASTEAFF. Here the CDR3 DNA reads TGTGCCACCAGCACCCAGTCCACAGGGGCCTCCACTGAAGCTTTCTTT.

The chain employs TRBV5-1 and TRBJ1-2; 9 nucleotides line up with TRBD1. This CDR3 spans 14 amino acids. The germline V gene encodes CDR1 SGHRS and CDR2 YFSETQ. J gave up 4 bases and V 0 bases, and 1 base lay outside the gene matches. The CDR3 region is CASSLGQGGYGYTF. CDR3 sequence (DNA): TGCGCCAGCAGCTTGGGACAGGGGGGCTATGGCTACACCTTC.

The V gene is TRBV5-5, the J gene TRBJ1-5, with 10 bases fitting TRBD1. Germline V CDR1 and CDR2: SGHKS, YYEKEE (reference sequence). The CDR3 totals 16 residues. After removal of 4 bases from V and 4 bases from J, the junction contained 8 bases not matched to a gene. CDR3 in amino acids: CASSRVPGQGNQPQHF. The CDR3 nucleotides read TGTGCCAGCAGCCGGGTTCCGGGACAGGGGAATCAGCCCCAGCATTTT.

This chain uses TRBV6-4 with TRBJ1-2; 7 bases are shared with TRBD1. The CDR3 consists of 13 residues. Looked up from germline, CDR1 is MRHNA and CDR2 is SNTAGT. The trim removed 4 bases at V and 9 bases at J, leaving 8 bases unmatched. CDR3: CASSAMTGSSYTF. CDR3 sequence (DNA): TGTGCCAGCAGTGCAATGACAGGGAGCAGCTACACCTTC.

The chain carries TRBV10-3 and TRBJ2-3, with D maybe TRBD1 (5 bases). The CDR3 runs to 14 residues. The germline gives CDR1 ENHRY, CDR2 SYGVKD. V was cut by 7 bases and J by 5 bases, with 16 bases left in between. The CDR3 DNA follows: TGTGCCATCACTAAGGGGCCTGCGGTAGATACGCAGTATTTT. As protein: CAITKGPAVDTQYF.